The 32 T cell receptor beta chains below were found in one sample sequenced in a study of shared clonotypes between healthy human individuals. TCRdb's copy holds only in-frame clones and misses some; the assay was immunoSEQ multiplex PCR. The repertoire consists of about 1,900,000 clones, with roughly 94% occurring once and the leading ten covering roughly 1.2%. Positively selected for CCR7, the CD45RO-negative cells used as naive CD8 cells excluded terminally differentiated effector memory CD45RA+ cells. Sequencing was performed on naive CD8+ T cells sorted from blood. The receptors stem from a young man in good health.

CDR3 sequence: CASITGSSYEQYF. For the CDR3, the DNA is TGCGCCAGCATAACCGGAAGCTCCTACGAGCAGTACTTC. The chain uses TRBV4-1 and TRBJ2-7, with D unresolved. Germline V gene data show CDR1 as MGHRA and CDR2 as YSYEKL. V lost 7 bases and J lost 0, with 10 bases in between. CDR3 length equals 13 residues.

With respect to this clone: Additional DNA sequences in this sample encode the identical CDR3. The chain employs TRBV27 and TRBJ1-1; D gene unclear. Germline CDR1 and CDR2: MNHEY and SMNVEV (reference sequence). Trimming cost V 2 bases and J 4 bases, with 8 bases left between them. The CDR3 is 13 residues long. The CDR3 region is CASSLTRGTEAFF. The CDR3 DNA is TGTGCCAGCAGTTTAACCCGGGGCACTGAAGCTTTCTTT.

The chain has TRBV6-6 and TRBJ1-1; D is unclear. Trimming removed 2 bases at V and 2 bases at J, with 6 bases between. Germline-derived CDR1 and CDR2 are MNHNY and SVGAGI (reference sequence). The CDR3 covers 13 residues. Written as DNA, the CDR3 is TGTGCCAGCAGTTACGCAGCTAACACTGAAGCTTTCTTT. Its protein is CASSYAANTEAFF.

The J gene is TRBJ2-5, the V gene TRBV6-5; tentative D call: TRBD1 (5 bases). Between the trimmed V and J ends, which lost 8 bases and 5 bases, there was a span of 15 bases. The CDR3 covers 13 residues. Germline lookup yields CDR1 MNHEY and CDR2 SVGAGI. The CDR3 reads CASFALGAETQYF. The DNA for the CDR3 is TGTGCCAGCTTTGCCCTAGGGGCGGAGACCCAGTACTTC.

The chain couples TRBV11-2 to TRBJ2-7; D remains ambiguous. This CDR3 has 13 amino acids. CDR1 and CDR2 (germline): SGHAT, FQNNGV. V gave up 3 bases and J gave up 3 bases, with 9 bases separating them. CDR3 DNA sequence: TGTGCCAGCAGCTTCAGTCGGAACTACGAGCAGTACTTC. Protein product: CASSFSRNYEQYF.

The chain uses TRBV28 and TRBJ2-7; weak D call: TRBD1 (6 bases). The CDR3 length is 12 residues. V lost 5 bases and J lost 4, with 9 bases in between. Per germline, CDR1 MDHEN and CDR2 SYDVKM. The CDR3 DNA is TGTGCCAGCAGTACGACAGGTTACGAGCAGTACTTC. Translating gives CASSTTGYEQYF.

This clone was counted a single time. The chain employs TRBV2 and TRBJ1-1; no definite D call. V lost 5 bases and J 0 bases, leaving 13 bases between the germline ends. CDR3 length: 15 residues. The germline CDR1 and CDR2 sequences are SNHLY and FYNNEI. The CDR3 is CASSLSAGMNTEAFF. CDR3 in DNA: TGTGCCAGCAGTCTGTCGGCGGGCATGAACACTGAAGCTTTCTTT.

The chain recombines TRBV10-1 with TRBJ2-5, with D hard to call. Between the trimmed V and J ends, which lost 0 bases and 4 bases, there was a span of 6 bases. This CDR3 contains 13 residues. The V gene's germline CDR1 is WNHNN and CDR2 SYGVQD (reference sequence). The DNA for the CDR3 is TGCGCCAGCAGTGAGTCGACCTCAGAGACCCAGTACTTC. This translates into CASSESTSETQYF.

The sample holds one count of this clone. This rearrangement joins TRBV5-1 to TRBJ2-2; perhaps TRBD1 as D (6 bases). Germline values: CDR1 SGHRS, CDR2 YFSETQ. The CDR3 loop spans 17 amino acids. V was trimmed by 3 bases and J by 0 bases, leaving 15 bases between them. CDR3 coding DNA: TGCGCCAGCAGCTGGCCCAGGGACACGGCGAACACCGGGGAGCTGTTTTTT. It yields the protein CASSWPRDTANTGELFF. The complete variable domain, with remaining parts taken from reference TRBV5-1 and TRBJ2-2, reads KAGVTQTPRYLIKTRGQQVTLSCSPISGHRSVSWYQQTPGQGLQFLFEYFSETQRNKGNFPGRFSGRQFSNSRSEMNVSTLELGDSALYLCASSWPRDTANTGELFFGEGSRLTVL.

The V gene is TRBV5-1, the J gene TRBJ2-1, with 8 positions matching TRBD1. This CDR3 spans 16 amino acids. CDR1 is SGHRS, CDR2 YFSETQ, per germline. The trim removed 0 bases at V and 0 bases at J, leaving 2 bases unmatched. The CDR3 loop is CASSLGQGTSYNEQFF. For the CDR3, the DNA is TGCGCCAGCAGCTTGGGACAGGGGACCTCCTACAATGAGCAGTTCTTC.

The V call is TRBV20-1, the J call TRBJ1-1; unclear D gene. The V gene lost 6 bases and the J gene lost 8 bases, with 13 bases spanning the gap. This CDR3 has 11 residues. Germline CDR1 reads DFQATT; CDR2 reads SNEGSKA (reference sequence). This CDR3 is CSARPGLEAFF. Written as DNA, the CDR3 is TGCAGTGCGAGACCTGGTCTGGAAGCTTTCTTT.

The chain couples TRBV30 to TRBJ1-3; 8 positions agree with TRBD1. This CDR3 has 18 residues. V gave up 1 base and J gave up 0 bases; unmatched junction bases: 11. Germline values: CDR1 GTSNPN, CDR2 SVGIG (reference sequence). The CDR3 is CAWSDEDRVQSSGNTIYF. CDR3 bases: TGTGCCTGGAGTGACGAGGACAGGGTACAGTCCTCTGGAAACACCATATATTTT.

J is TRBJ1-1 and V is TRBV2; D is possibly TRBD1 (5 bases). Germline assignment: CDR1 SNHLY and CDR2 FYNNEI. This CDR3 contains 12 residues. The ends were cut back, 1 base at V and 8 bases at J, with 8 bases in the middle. The CDR3 loop is CASSEDRPEAFF. The CDR3 DNA follows: TGTGCCAGCAGTGAAGACAGGCCGGAAGCTTTCTTT.

The V and J genes are TRBV5-4 and TRBJ2-3; 11 bases match TRBD2. Per germline, CDR1 SGHNT and CDR2 YYREEE (reference sequence). V shed 4 bases, J shed 8 bases, and the junction held 9 bases outside the gene matches. CDR3 length: 15 residues. The CDR3 bases are TGTGCCAGCAGCATATTTAGCGGGGGGGCCAGTACGCAGTATTTT. Amino acids: CASSIFSGGASTQYF.

The V gene is TRBV29-1, the J gene TRBJ1-3; TRBD1 matches at 8 bases. V shed 1 base, J shed 0 bases, and the junction held 8 bases outside the gene matches. This CDR3 has 17 residues. Germline V CDR1 and CDR2: SQVTM, ANQGSEA. The CDR3 protein is CSVEGWTGSNSGNTIYF. The CDR3, as DNA: TGCAGCGTTGAAGGCTGGACAGGGTCGAACTCTGGAAACACCATATATTTT.

Comment on this clone: Other DNA sequences in this sample translate to the same CDR3. V and J are TRBV2 and TRBJ2-7, with D unresolved. This CDR3 spans 12 amino acids. The V gene's germline CDR1 is SNHLY and CDR2 FYNNEI. Trimming stripped 6 bases from V and 0 bases from J, with 6 bases between. Here the CDR3 DNA reads TGTGCCAGCAGGGGGTCCTCCTACGAGCAGTACTTC. This codes for CASRGSSYEQYF.

J is TRBJ1-5 and V is TRBV19; D is uncertain. CDR1 is LNHDA and CDR2 is SQIVND in the germline V gene (reference sequence). The CDR3 loop spans 15 amino acids. The V and J ends lost 3 bases and 3 bases respectively, with 12 bases between them. CDR3 in DNA: TGTGCCAGTAGTATGGCGGACGGACTCAATCAGCCCCAGCATTTT. This codes for CASSMADGLNQPQHF.

The chain joins TRBV10-2 to TRBJ2-7; tentatively, D is TRBD1 (5 bases). Germline CDR1 is WSHSY and CDR2 is SAAADI. The CDR3 covers 14 residues. Trimming removed 3 bases at V and 3 bases at J, with 12 bases between. CDR3 loop: CASSDAGFDYEQYF. CDR3 DNA sequence: TGCGCCAGCAGTGATGCAGGGTTCGACTACGAGCAGTACTTC.

Points on this clone: In the same sample, other DNA sequences code for this CDR3. The V call is TRBV4-1, the J call TRBJ2-7; 7 nucleotides agree with TRBD1. The germline gives CDR1 MGHRA, CDR2 YSYEKL. The CDR3 has 15 amino acids. Germline trimming cut 1 base from V and 2 bases from J; bases unmatched to any gene: 5. Here the CDR3 reads CASSQVAGTAYEQYF. The DNA of the CDR3 is TGCGCCAGCAGCCAAGTGGCCGGGACAGCCTACGAGCAGTACTTC.

This clone was seen more than once but under ten times. The identical CDR3 is also encoded by other nucleotide sequences in the sample. This chain connects TRBV4-2 to TRBJ1-2; no clear D. The CDR3 contains 11 residues. Germline loops: CDR1 LGHNA, CDR2 YNFKEQ. V was trimmed by 1 base and J by 8 bases, leaving 5 bases between them. CDR3: CASSQAGGYTF. CDR3 coding DNA: TGTGCCAGCAGCCAAGCCGGCGGCTACACCTTC.

The chain combines TRBV27 with TRBJ1-2; 11 nucleotides agree with TRBD1. Trimming at V came to 6 bases and at J to 7 bases, leaving 7 bases not matched to a gene. The germline V gene encodes CDR1 MNHEY and CDR2 SMNVEV (reference sequence). The CDR3 spans 14 residues. The CDR3 protein is CASRFGTGGSGYTF. As DNA, the CDR3 is TGTGCCAGCAGGTTCGGGACAGGGGGGAGTGGCTACACCTTC.

The CDR3 DNA is TGTGCCAGCAGCTGGGACAGAACTACCTACGAGCAGTACTTC. Its protein product is CASSWDRTTYEQYF. The rearrangement links TRBV5-6 to TRBJ2-7; 7 bases align to TRBD1. V shed 3 bases, J shed 2 bases, and the junction held 5 bases outside the gene matches. The germline V gene encodes CDR1 SGHDT and CDR2 YYEEEE. The CDR3 runs 14 residues.

The genes are TRBV28 and TRBJ2-5; D not resolved. V gave up 4 bases and J gave up 3 bases, with 18 bases separating them. Germline CDR1 is MDHEN and CDR2 is SYDVKM. This CDR3 comprises 16 residues. The CDR3 DNA reads TGTGCCAGCAGTTCTCTCCTCGAGAATGCCAAAGAGACCCAGTACTTC. Translated, it gives CASSSLLENAKETQYF.

This clone has a single count. CDR3 DNA sequence: TGTGCCAGTGGGACTAGCGGGGGGGCCGGTGAGTCAGATACGCAGTATTTT. Protein: CASGTSGGAGESDTQYF. The chain combines TRBV2 with TRBJ2-3; 16 nucleotides match TRBD2. This CDR3 contains 17 residues. With V trimmed by 9 bases and J by 4 bases, 10 bases remained unmatched. Germline values: CDR1 SNHLY, CDR2 FYNNEI. The full variable domain, completed using reference TRBV2 and TRBJ2-3, is EPEVTQTPSHQVTQMGQEVILRCVPISNHLYFYWYRQILGQKVEFLVSFYNNEISEKSEIFDDQFSVERPDGSNFTLKIRSTKLEDSAMYFCASGTSGGAGESDTQYFGPGTRLTVL.

V and J are TRBV4-1 and TRBJ2-2, with D perhaps given as TRBD1 or TRBD2 (6 bases each). The CDR3 contains 15 residues. The ends were cut back, 11 bases at V and 2 bases at J, with 18 bases in the middle. Germline-derived CDR1 and CDR2 are MGHRA and YSYEKL. The chain's CDR3 is CASQGGMGNTGELFF. CDR3 DNA sequence: TGCGCCTCTCAAGGGGGGATGGGCAACACCGGGGAGCTGTTTTTT.

The CDR3 loop reads CSVRTGVYEQYF. CDR3 nucleotides: TGCAGCGTTAGGACAGGGGTCTACGAGCAGTACTTC. The V call is TRBV29-1, the J call TRBJ2-7, with 9 bases matching TRBD1. V shed 5 bases and J 3 bases; nucleotides not matched to a gene: 2. This CDR3 region has 12 residues. The V gene's germline CDR1 is SQVTM and CDR2 ANQGSEA.

This sequence joins TRBV11-2 and TRBJ2-7; TRBD1 agrees at 8 bases. Germline CDR1 is SGHAT and CDR2 is FQNNGV. The V and J ends lost 1 base and 4 bases, in that order; junction bases with no gene match: 3. The CDR3 contains 14 residues. The CDR3 DNA reads as TGTGCCAGCAGCTTAGGGACAGGGATGTACGAGCAGTACTTC. Its translation: CASSLGTGMYEQYF.

The CDR3 here is CASSFQSVYEQYF. DNA of the CDR3: TGTGCCAGCAGCTTCCAAAGCGTCTACGAGCAGTACTTC. The chain recombines TRBV11-2 with TRBJ2-7; D is undetermined. The V gene's germline CDR1 is SGHAT and CDR2 FQNNGV. Trimming removed 3 bases from V and 3 bases from J, with 9 bases in between. The CDR3 length is 13 residues.

The chain combines TRBV7-8 with TRBJ1-1, with 8 bases fitting TRBD1. This CDR3 spans 14 amino acids. V lost 5 bases and J lost 4; bases outside the gene matches: 6. The V gene's germline CDR1 is SGHVS and CDR2 FQNEAQ. CDR3 in DNA: TGTGCCAGCAGCCAGACAGGGGTGGGCACTGAAGCTTTCTTT. Translation gives CASSQTGVGTEAFF.

The CDR3 loop reads CASSYGYGYTF. The CDR3 DNA sequence: TGTGCCAGCAGTTACGGCTATGGCTACACCTTC. The chain joins TRBV11-2 to TRBJ1-2; D is unclear. With 6 bases removed from V and 4 bases from J, the gap between germline ends came to 6 bases. CDR3 length equals 11 residues. Germline loops: CDR1 SGHAT, CDR2 FQNNGV.

The J gene is TRBJ2-7, the V gene TRBV5-4; a possible D gene is TRBD2 (7 bases). The CDR3 has 15 amino acids. The germline V and J ends were trimmed by 4 bases and 3 bases, with 17 bases remaining between them. CDR1 is SGHNT, CDR2 YYREEE, per germline (reference sequence). The CDR3 nucleotides read TGTGCCAGCAGCCCGGGAGGTGACAGGAACTACGAGCAGTACTTC. This gives the protein CASSPGGDRNYEQYF. Looking up the rest from reference TRBV5-4 and TRBJ2-7 gives the full variable domain: ETGVTQSPTHLIKTRGQQVTLRCSSQSGHNTVSWYQQALGQGPQFIFQYYREEENGRGNFPPRFSGLQFPNYSSELNVNALELDDSALYLCASSPGGDRNYEQYFGPGTRLTVT.

A word on this clone: In the same sample, other DNA sequences code for this CDR3. The gene calls are TRBV4-3 and TRBJ2-5, with 11 bases matching TRBD2. In germline, CDR1 is LGHNA, CDR2 YSLEER. The ends lost 0 bases at V and 5 bases at J; junction bases unmatched: 5. The CDR3 is 16 residues long. CDR3 residues: CASSQELAGVGETQYF. As DNA, the CDR3 is TGCGCCAGCAGCCAAGAACTAGCGGGAGTTGGTGAGACCCAGTACTTC.